This T cell receptor beta chain is from a study of blood T cells in healthy people across ages. General study results and limits: Unsorted PBMC material precluded a definitive naive versus antigen-experienced comparison.

About this clonotype: Its cognate antigen is unknown.

The authors ran a second PCR of 7 to 11 cycles using a sample-barcoded 5' primer and a J-beta primer mix. Each CDR3 protein is one row after TCRdb ran MiXCR on the 5' RACE reads. The sample holds some 900,000 distinct CDR3 sequences; about 48% are singletons and the top ten take over 10%. For every donor, a draw yielded ten milliliters of peripheral blood. Each sample gave at least 6.5 million isolated PBMCs. Trimming left V 3 bases short and J 5 bases short, with 8 bases between. Germline CDR1 reads MNHEY; CDR2 reads SVGAGI. The CDR3 runs to 13 residues. The TCR sequence derives from a man younger than 40 in good health. The genes are TRBV6-5 and TRBJ2-1, with no clear D. Sequenced input: blood. In DNA, the CDR3 is TGTGCCAGCAGTTATTCCAGTGACAATGAGCAGTTCTTC. Protein sequence: CASSYSSDNEQFF.